This entry describes one T cell receptor (beta chain). The antigen remains undetermined. The time point: blood 2 weeks post-SBRT. Sample treatment: 15 Gy SBRT to primary tumor, nephrectomy 4 weeks later. Blood was sampled at baseline, 2 weeks and 4 weeks after SBRT. This renal cell carcinoma was of the clear cell type. Sequencing used immunoSEQ multiplex PCR; TCRdb keeps in-frame clones, though not all of them. The data contain about 130,000 clones, 81% of them seen just once; the ten biggest clones take up approximately 5%. This entry is derived from a study of radiation and T cells in renal cell carcinoma. Study at large: Nephrectomy followed 15 Gy stereotactic body radiation by 4 weeks. General study findings and limits: Pretreatment tumor biopsies were lacking, so baseline clonotypes are unknown.

The ends were cut back, 8 bases at V and 6 bases at J, with 13 bases in the middle. This CDR3 has 12 residues. CDR1 and CDR2 (germline): MNHNS, SASEGT. The genes are TRBV6-1 and TRBJ1-1, with D uncertain. This clonotype was obtained from a man aged 50 to 59 with renal cell carcinoma. This specimen was blood, taken from a patient whose treatment included radiotherapy and nephrectomy. The CDR3 bases are TGTGCCAGCCGGGATGCACCTCCTGAAGCTTTCTTT. Its protein product is CASRDAPPEAFF.